The clone carrying this TCR beta chain was counted a few times. This sample stems from a study of neoadjuvant anti-PD-1 for oral cavity cancer. Blood cells were analyzed directly, without culture or expansion. Assay used: immunoSEQ multiplex PCR; TCRdb lists only in-frame clones, some missing. The sample holds about 16,000 clones, roughly 69% seen once. This specimen consisted of PBMCs, obtained before nivolumab (anti-PD-1) treatment. The sequence was obtained from a person aged 35-79 years with oral cavity squamous cell carcinoma.

This chain's CDR3 is CASSLMWGRSYNEQFF. The CDR3 DNA sequence: TGTGCCAGCAGTTTAATGTGGGGACGCTCCTACAATGAGCAGTTCTTC. This chain links TRBV28 with TRBJ2-1; tentatively, D is TRBD1 or TRBD2 (5 bases each). Trimming removed 2 bases from V and 0 bases from J, with 11 bases in between. Germline CDR1 is MDHEN and CDR2 is SYDVKM. This CDR3 region has 16 residues.